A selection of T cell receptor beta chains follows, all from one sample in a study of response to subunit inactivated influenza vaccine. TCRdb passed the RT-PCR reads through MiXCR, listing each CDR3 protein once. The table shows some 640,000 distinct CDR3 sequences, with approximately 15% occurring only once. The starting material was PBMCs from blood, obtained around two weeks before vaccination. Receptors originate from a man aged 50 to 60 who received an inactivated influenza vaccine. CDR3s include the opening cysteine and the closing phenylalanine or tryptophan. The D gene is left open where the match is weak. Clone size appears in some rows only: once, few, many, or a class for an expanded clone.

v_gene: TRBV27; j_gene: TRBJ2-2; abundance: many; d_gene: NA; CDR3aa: CASSFGNTGELFF; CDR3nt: TGTGCCAGCAGTTTCGGGAACACCGGGGAGCTGTTTTTT
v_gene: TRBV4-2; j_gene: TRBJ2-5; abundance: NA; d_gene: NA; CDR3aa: CASSQVGVSGETQYF; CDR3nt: TGTGCCAGCAGCCAAGTCGGGGTCTCGGGAGAGACCCAGTACTTC
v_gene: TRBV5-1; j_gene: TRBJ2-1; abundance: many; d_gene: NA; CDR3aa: CASRSDISYNEQFF; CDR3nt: TGCGCCAGCAGATCTGATATCTCCTACAATGAGCAGTTCTTC
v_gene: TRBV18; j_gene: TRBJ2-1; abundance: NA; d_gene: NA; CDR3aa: CDSSPPSQEQFF; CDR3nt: TGTGACAGCTCACCACCGTCCCAGGAGCAGTTCTTC
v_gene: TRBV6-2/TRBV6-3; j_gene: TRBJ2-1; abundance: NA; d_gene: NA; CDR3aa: CASTPGYSYNEQFF; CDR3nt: TGTGCCAGCACCCCAGGTTACTCCTACAATGAGCAGTTCTTC
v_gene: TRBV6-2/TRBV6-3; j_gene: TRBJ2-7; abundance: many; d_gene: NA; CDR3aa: CASSFPGFTYEQYF; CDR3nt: TGTGCCAGCAGTTTTCCGGGATTTACCTACGAGCAGTACTTC
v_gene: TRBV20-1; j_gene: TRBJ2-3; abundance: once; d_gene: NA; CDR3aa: CSARPDSSTDTQYF; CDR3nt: TGCAGTGCTAGGCCTGACAGTAGCACAGATACGCAGTATTTT
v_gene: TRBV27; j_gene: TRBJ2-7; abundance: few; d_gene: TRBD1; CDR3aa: CASSLSFYRDRSYEQYF; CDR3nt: TGTGCCAGCAGTTTATCCTTCTATCGGGACAGAAGTTACGAGCAGTACTTC
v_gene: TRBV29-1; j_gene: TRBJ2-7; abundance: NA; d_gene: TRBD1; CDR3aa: CSVSLGTGPNEQYF; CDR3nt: TGCAGCGTTTCGCTCGGGACAGGGCCCAACGAGCAGTACTTC
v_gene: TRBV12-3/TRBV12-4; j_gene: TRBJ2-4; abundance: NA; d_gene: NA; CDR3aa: CASSLASGGNIQYF; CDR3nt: TGTGCCAGCAGTTTAGCTAGCGGTGGGAACATTCAGTACTTC
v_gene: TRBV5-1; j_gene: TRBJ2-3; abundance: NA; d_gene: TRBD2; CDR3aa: CASSWGSGGLDTQYF; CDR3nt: TGCGCCAGCAGCTGGGGGAGCGGGGGGCTAGATACGCAGTATTTT
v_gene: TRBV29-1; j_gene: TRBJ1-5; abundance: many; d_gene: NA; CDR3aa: CSVLAAYNQPQHF; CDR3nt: TGCAGCGTTCTGGCAGCTTACAATCAGCCCCAGCATTTT
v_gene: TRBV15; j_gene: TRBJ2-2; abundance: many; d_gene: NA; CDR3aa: CATSKRTGELFF; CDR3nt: TGTGCCACCAGCAAACGCACCGGGGAGCTGTTTTTT
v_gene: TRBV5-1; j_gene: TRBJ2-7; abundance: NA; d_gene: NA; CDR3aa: CASRSDPGSYEQYF; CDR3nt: TGCGCCAGCAGAAGTGACCCGGGGTCCTACGAGCAGTACTTC
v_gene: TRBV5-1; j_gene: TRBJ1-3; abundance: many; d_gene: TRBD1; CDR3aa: CASSYDRASGNTIYF; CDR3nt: TGCGCCAGCAGCTACGACAGGGCCTCCGGAAACACCATATATTTT
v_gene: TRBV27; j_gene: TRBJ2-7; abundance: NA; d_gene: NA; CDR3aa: CASREVERDYEQYF; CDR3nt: TGTGCCAGCAGAGAGGTCGAACGAGACTACGAGCAGTACTTC
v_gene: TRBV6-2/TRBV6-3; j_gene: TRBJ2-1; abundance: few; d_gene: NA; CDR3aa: CASSYGGGKDEQFF; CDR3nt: TGTGCCAGCAGTTACGGGGGGGGCAAGGATGAGCAGTTCTTC
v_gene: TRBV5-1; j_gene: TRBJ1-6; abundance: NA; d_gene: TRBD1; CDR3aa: CASSLTSRQGGNSPLHF; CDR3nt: TGCGCCAGCAGCTTGACCTCAAGACAGGGAGGCAATTCACCCCTCCACTTT
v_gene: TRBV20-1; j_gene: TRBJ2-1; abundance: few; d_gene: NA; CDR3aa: CSAPKQGLGNEQFF; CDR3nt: TGCAGTGCGCCCAAACAGGGTCTGGGCAATGAGCAGTTCTTC
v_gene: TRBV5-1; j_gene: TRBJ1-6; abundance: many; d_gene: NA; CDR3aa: CASSRGEGRPNSPLHF; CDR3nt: TGCGCCAGCAGCAGGGGAGAGGGACGGCCGAATTCACCCCTCCACTTT
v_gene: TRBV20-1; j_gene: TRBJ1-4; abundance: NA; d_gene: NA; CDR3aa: CSAAHATNEKLFF; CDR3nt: TGCAGTGCTGCGCACGCAACTAATGAAAAACTGTTTTTT
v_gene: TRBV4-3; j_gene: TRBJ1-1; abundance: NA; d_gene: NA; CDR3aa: CASSQDLVRDTEAFF; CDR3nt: TGCGCCAGCAGCCAAGATCTGGTTAGGGACACTGAAGCTTTCTTT
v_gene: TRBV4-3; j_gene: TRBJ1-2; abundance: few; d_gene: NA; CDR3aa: CASSQEISANYGYTF; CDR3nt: TGCGCCAGCAGCCAAGAGATAAGCGCTAACTATGGCTACACCTTC
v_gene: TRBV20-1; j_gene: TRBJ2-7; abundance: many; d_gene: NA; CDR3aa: CSVPQAYEQYF; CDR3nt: TGCAGTGTCCCGCAAGCCTACGAGCAGTACTTC
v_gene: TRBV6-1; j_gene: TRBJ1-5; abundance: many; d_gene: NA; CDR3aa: CASSGGVGNQPQHF; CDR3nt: TGTGCCAGTTCAGGAGGAGTCGGCAATCAGCCCCAGCATTTT
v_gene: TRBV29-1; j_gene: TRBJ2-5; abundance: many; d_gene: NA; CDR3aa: CSALGGQKETQYF; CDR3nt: TGCAGCGCCCTGGGGGGGCAGAAAGAGACCCAGTACTTC
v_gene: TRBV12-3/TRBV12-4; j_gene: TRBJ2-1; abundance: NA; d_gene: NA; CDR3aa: CASSFGTPFEQFF; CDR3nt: TGTGCCAGCAGTTTTGGGACCCCTTTTGAGCAGTTCTTC
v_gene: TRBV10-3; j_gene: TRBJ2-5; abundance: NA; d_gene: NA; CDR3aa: CAISEGGGGSEETQYF; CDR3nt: TGTGCCATCAGTGAAGGGGGCGGGGGGTCGGAAGAGACCCAGTACTTC
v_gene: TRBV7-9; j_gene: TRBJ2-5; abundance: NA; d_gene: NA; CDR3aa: CASSLGVRGYQETQYF; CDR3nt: TGTGCCAGCAGCTTAGGCGTCAGGGGATACCAAGAGACCCAGTACTTC
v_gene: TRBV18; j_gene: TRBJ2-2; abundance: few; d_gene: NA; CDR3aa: CASSPPTGSTGELFF; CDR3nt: TGTGCCAGCTCACCACCAACAGGGAGTACCGGGGAGCTGTTTTTT
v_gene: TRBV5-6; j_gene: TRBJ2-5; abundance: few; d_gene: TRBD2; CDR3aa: CASSFMRGSQETQYF; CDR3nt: TGTGCCAGCAGCTTCATGCGGGGGAGCCAAGAGACCCAGTACTTC
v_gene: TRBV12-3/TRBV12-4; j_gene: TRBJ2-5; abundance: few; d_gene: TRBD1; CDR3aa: CASSFGGTGEETQYF; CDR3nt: TGTGCCAGCAGTTTTGGAGGGACAGGGGAAGAGACCCAGTACTTC
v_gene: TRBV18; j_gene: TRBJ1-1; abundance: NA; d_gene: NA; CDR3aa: CASSPAVLMNTEAFF; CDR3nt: TGTGCCAGCTCACCGGCCGTCCTGATGAACACTGAAGCTTTCTTT
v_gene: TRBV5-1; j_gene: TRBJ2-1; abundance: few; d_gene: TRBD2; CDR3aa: CASRPSGGNEQFF; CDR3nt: TGCGCCAGCAGACCGAGCGGGGGTAATGAGCAGTTCTTC
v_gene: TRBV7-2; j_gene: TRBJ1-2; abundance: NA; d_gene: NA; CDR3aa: CASSLEPRQAGGYTF; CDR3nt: TGTGCCAGCAGCTTAGAGCCGAGACAGGCCGGTGGCTACACCTTC
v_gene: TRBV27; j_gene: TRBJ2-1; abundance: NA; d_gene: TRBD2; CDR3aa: CASSKGLAGVYNEQFF; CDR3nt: TGTGCCAGCAGTAAAGGACTAGCGGGAGTTTACAATGAGCAGTTCTTC
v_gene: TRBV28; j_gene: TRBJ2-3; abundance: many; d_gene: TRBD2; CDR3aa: CASTAGGDTQYF; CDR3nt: TGTGCCAGCACAGCGGGGGGAGATACGCAGTATTTT